This record covers a single TCR beta chain. What it recognizes is unknown. The CDR3 extends over 14 amino acids. CDR1 is MDHEN and CDR2 is SYDVKM in the germline V gene. V shed 3 bases and J shed 6 bases, with 12 bases lying between them. CD45RO-negative, CCR7-selected cells formed the naive CD8 fraction, which excluded terminally differentiated effector memory CD45RA+ cells. The data were produced by immunoSEQ multiplex PCR, yet TCRdb's version contains in-frame clones alone and is incomplete. The sample has about 2 million clones; approximately 94% are singletons. These data originate in a study of shared clonotypes between healthy human individuals. As for the study in general: Samples came from a couple of female and three male donors aged 18 to 49. Researchers assigned three CD4 naive, three CD4 memory, two CD8 naive and one CD8 memory plate to each donor. Study results and caveats: Only blood samples were collected, and tissue repertoires likely differ.

The source is a young man in good health. The sample taken for sequencing was naive CD8+ T cells sorted from blood. The chain joins TRBV28 to TRBJ2-4, with D perhaps TRBD2 (5 bases). CDR3 sequence reads: CASSFSPGGNIQYF. The CDR3 DNA is TGTGCCAGCAGTTTTAGTCCTGGAGGAAACATTCAGTACTTC.